The clone carrying this TCR beta chain occurred a few times. Germline assignment: CDR1 MNHNS and CDR2 SASEGT. Trimming took off 3 bases at V and 3 bases at J, with 23 bases between the two ends. This CDR3 is built from 19 residues. TCRdb reanalysed the 5' RACE reads using MiXCR and keeps one entry per CDR3 protein. The sample shows more than 450,000 distinct CDR3 sequences, around a fifth of them seen only once. The record originates from a study of T cells after yellow fever vaccination. The sequenced sample was PBMCs, obtained around 3 weeks after the first yellow fever vaccination. The TCR was taken from a man between 18 and 35 years old who received the YFV17D yellow fever vaccine. This sequence joins TRBV6-1 and TRBJ1-4; D perhaps matches TRBD1 (6 bases). The CDR3 nucleotides read TGTGCCAGCAGTGAGCGACAAGGATGGGGCCCAGGGGCTAATGAAAAACTGTTTTTT. It translates to CASSERQGWGPGANEKLFF.